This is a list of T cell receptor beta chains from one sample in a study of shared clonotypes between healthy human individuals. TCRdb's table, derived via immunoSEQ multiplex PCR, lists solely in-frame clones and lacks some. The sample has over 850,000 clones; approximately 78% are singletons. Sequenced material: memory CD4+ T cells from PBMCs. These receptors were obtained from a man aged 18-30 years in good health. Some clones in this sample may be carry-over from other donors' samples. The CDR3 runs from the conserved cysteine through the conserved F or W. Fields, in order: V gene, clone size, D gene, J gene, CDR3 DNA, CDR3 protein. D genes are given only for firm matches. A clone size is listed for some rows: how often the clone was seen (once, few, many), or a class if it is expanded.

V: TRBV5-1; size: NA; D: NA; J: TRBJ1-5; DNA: TGCGCCAGCAGCGTGGACAGCCCCAATCAGCCCCAGCATTTT; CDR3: CASSVDSPNQPQHF
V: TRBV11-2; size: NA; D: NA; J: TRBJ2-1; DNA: TGTGCCAGCACTTGGGACGGTAGCTACAATGAGCAGTTCTTC; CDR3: CASTWDGSYNEQFF
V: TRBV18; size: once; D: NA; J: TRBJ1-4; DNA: TGTGCCAGCTCACCGACTTGGGGAGAAAAACTGTTTTTT; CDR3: CASSPTWGEKLFF
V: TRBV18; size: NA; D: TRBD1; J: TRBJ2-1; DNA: TGTGCCAGCTCACCAGGGTCAGGGGGCTACAATGAGCAGTTCTTC; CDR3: CASSPGSGGYNEQFF
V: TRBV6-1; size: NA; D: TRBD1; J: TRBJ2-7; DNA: TGTGCCGGAGGGACAGGGGCGCTTTGCGAGCAGTACTTC; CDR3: CAGGTGALCEQYF
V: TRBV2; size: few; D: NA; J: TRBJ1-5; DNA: TGTGCCAGCAGTGCAGGGTTTGGCAATCAGCCCCAGCATTTT; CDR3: CASSAGFGNQPQHF
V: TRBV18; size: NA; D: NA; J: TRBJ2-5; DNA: TGTGCCAGCTCACCAGGACTGGACCAAGAGACCCAGTACTTC; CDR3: CASSPGLDQETQYF
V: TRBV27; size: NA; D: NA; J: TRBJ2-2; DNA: TGTGCCAGCAGTTTACGTAAGCGGGACACCGGGGAGCTGTTTTTT; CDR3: CASSLRKRDTGELFF
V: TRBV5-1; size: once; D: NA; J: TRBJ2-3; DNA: TGCGCCAGCAGCTTTACTTTACAGGGAACAGATACGCAGTATTTT; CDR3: CASSFTLQGTDTQYF
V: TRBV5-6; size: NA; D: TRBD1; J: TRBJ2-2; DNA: TGTGCCAGCAGCTTCGGGACAGGGATGAACACCGGGGAGCTGTTTTTT; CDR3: CASSFGTGMNTGELFF
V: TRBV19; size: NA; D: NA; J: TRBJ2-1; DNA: TGTGCCAGTAGTATAGGTGCCAGGCGGGGTGAGCAGTTCTTC; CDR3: CASSIGARRGEQFF
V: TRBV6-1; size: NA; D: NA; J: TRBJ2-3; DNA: TGTGCCACCGGAGGGGAGCACGTCAGAGGGGATACGCAGTATTTT; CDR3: CATGGEHVRGDTQYF
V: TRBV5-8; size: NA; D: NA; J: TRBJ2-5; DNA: TGTGCCAGCAGCTTGAGTTCGGACCAAGAGACCCAGTACTTC; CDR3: CASSLSSDQETQYF
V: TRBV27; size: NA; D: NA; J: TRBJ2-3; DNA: TGTGCCACCAAAGTGGGGGCCGTCACAGATACGCAGTATTTT; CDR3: CATKVGAVTDTQYF
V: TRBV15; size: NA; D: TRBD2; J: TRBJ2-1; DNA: TGTGCCACCAGCAGCGGGACTAGCGGGAGTGCCTTACAGTTCTTC; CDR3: CATSSGTSGSALQFF
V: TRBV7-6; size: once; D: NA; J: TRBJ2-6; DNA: TGTGCCAGCACCTTCGGGCCTCCGATGTCTGGGGCCAACGTCCTGACTTTC; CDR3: CASTFGPPMSGANVLTF
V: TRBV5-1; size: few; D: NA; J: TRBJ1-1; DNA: TGCGCCAGCAGCGGCAGTTCGAACACTGAAGCTTTCTTT; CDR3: CASSGSSNTEAFF
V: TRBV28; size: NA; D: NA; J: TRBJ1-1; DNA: TGTGCCAGCAATCGGCCGGGTCGGACTGAAGCTTTCTTT; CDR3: CASNRPGRTEAFF
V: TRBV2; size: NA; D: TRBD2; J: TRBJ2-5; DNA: TGTGCCAGCAGTGGCCCCTCCGGGACTAGGACGGAGACCCAGTACTTC; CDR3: CASSGPSGTRTETQYF
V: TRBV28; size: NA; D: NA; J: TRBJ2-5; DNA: TGTGCCAGCAGTGGTGGACACCGACCCTCCGAGACCCAGTACTTC; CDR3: CASSGGHRPSETQYF
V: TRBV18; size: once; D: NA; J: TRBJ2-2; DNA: TGTGCCAGCTCAACCAAACAGGGACTAACCGGGGAGCTGTTTTTT; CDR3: CASSTKQGLTGELFF
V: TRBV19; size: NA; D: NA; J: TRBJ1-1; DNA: TGTGCCAGTAGTATTGGAGGGAACACTGAAGCTTTCTTT; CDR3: CASSIGGNTEAFF
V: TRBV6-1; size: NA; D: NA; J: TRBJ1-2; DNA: TGTGCCAGCAGTGAAGGGGGCAGCCTAAATGTCTATGGCTACACCTTC; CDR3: CASSEGGSLNVYGYTF
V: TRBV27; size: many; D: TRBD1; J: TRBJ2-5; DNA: TGTGCCAGCAGCCGAGACAGGGGCCCTCAAGAGACCCAGTACTTC; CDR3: CASSRDRGPQETQYF
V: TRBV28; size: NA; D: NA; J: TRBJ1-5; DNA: TGTGCCAGCAGGATTGACAGAAACAATCAGCCCCAGCATTTT; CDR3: CASRIDRNNQPQHF
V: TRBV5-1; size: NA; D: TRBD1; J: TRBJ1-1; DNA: TGCGCCAGCAGCTTAATGGGACAGGGGCGGGTGAACACTGAAGCTTTCTTT; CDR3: CASSLMGQGRVNTEAFF
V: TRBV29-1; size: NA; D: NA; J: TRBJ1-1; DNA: TGCAGCGTTGACGAGGTGAACACTGAAGCTTTCTTT; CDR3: CSVDEVNTEAFF
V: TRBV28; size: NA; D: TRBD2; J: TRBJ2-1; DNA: TGTGCCAGCAGTTCTCCCCAAGGATCGACTAGCGGGAGGGCCTACAATGAGCAGTTCTTC; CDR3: CASSSPQGSTSGRAYNEQFF
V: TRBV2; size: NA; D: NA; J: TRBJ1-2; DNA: TGTGCCAGCAGGCAGGGTGACGGCTACACCTTC; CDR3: CASRQGDGYTF
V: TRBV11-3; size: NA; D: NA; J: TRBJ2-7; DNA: TGTGCCAGCAGCTCATCTTACGAGCAGTACTTC; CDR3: CASSSSYEQYF
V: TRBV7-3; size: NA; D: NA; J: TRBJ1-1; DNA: TGTGCCAGCAGCTTAACCCCCGGAGGATCTGAAGCTTTCTTT; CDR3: CASSLTPGGSEAFF
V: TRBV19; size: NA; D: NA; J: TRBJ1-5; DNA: TGTGCCAGCGGACTTTTCAATCAGCCCCAGCATTTT; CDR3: CASGLFNQPQHF
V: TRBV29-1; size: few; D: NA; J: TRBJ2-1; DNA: TGCAGCGGGGGGAGAGGTGACAATGAGCAGTTCTTC; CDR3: CSGGRGDNEQFF
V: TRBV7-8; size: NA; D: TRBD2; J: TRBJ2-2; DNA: TGTGCCAGCATCCCCCGGGGAGGGGAGGGCGGGGAGCTGTTTTTT; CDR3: CASIPRGGEGGELFF
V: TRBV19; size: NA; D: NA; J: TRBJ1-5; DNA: TGTGCCAGTAGGGCAGGCGTTCTTAATCAGCCCCAGCATTTT; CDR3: CASRAGVLNQPQHF
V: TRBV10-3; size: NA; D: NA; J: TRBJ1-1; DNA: TGTGCCATCAGTGAGTCAGAGGACGGGAACACTGAAGCTTTCTTT; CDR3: CAISESEDGNTEAFF
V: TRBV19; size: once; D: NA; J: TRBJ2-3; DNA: TGTGCCAGTAGTTCTCACGGGGACCCCAGCACAGATACGCAGTATTTT; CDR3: CASSSHGDPSTDTQYF
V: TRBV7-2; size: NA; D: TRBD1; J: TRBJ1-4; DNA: TGTGCCAGCAGCTTGGACAGGGGGCGTGAAAAACTGTTTTTT; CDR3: CASSLDRGREKLFF
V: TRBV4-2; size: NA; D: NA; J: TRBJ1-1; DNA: TGTGCCAGCAGCCAACTTCAAGGATGGACGGAATATCGCATGAACACTGAAGCTTTCTTT; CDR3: CASSQLQGWTEYRMNTEAFF
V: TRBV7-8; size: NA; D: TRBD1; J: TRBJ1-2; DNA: TGTGCCAGCAGCTTAGGGGGACAGGGGGCGCTTGGCTACACCTTC; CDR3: CASSLGGQGALGYTF
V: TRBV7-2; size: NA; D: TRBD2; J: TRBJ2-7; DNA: TGTGCCAGCAGAACGAGGACTAGCGGGTTTCCCTACGAGCAGTACTTC; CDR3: CASRTRTSGFPYEQYF
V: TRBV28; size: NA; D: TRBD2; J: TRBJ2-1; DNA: TGTGCCAGCAAACCTAGCGGGAGGGGGACGGAGTCCTACAATGAGCAGTTCTTC; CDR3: CASKPSGRGTESYNEQFF
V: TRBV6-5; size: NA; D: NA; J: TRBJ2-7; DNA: TGTGCCAGCAGTTACTCCGGTCAGGCTGGGGGCGAGCAGTACTTC; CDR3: CASSYSGQAGGEQYF
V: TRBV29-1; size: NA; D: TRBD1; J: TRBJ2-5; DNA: TGCAGCGTTGGGACAGGGCTCCGAGAGACCCAGTACTTC; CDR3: CSVGTGLRETQYF
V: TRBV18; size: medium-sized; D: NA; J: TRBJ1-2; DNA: TGTGCCAGCTCACCACAGGCGGCTGGCTACACCTTC; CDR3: CASSPQAAGYTF
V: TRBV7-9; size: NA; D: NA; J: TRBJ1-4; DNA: TGTGCCAGCAGCCTAACAGGGTACCAAAATGAAAAACTGTTTTTT; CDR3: CASSLTGYQNEKLFF
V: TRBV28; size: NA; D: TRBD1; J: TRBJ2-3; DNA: TGTGCCAGCAGTTTAATGGGACAGGGAACAGATACGCAGTATTTT; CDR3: CASSLMGQGTDTQYF
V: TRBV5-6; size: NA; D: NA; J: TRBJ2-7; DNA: TGTGCCAGCAGCTTGGGGGACCCTCGACAGGAGGAGCAGTACTTC; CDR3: CASSLGDPRQEEQYF